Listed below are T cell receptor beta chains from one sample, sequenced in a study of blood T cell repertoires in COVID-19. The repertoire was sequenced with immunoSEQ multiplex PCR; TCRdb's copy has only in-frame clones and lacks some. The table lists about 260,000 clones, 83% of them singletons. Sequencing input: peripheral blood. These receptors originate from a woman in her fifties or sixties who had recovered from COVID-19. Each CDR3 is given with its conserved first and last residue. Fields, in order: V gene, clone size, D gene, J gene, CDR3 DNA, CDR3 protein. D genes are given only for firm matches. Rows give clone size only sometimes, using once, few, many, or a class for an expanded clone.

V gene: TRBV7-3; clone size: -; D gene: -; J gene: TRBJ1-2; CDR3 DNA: TGTGCCAGCAGCACCACGGGGGGTGGCTTCTATGGCTACACCTTC; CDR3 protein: CASSTTGGGFYGYTF
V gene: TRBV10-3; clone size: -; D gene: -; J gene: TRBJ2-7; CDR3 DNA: TGTGCCATCAGTGACCCAGACAGGAAGGGGCCCTACGAGCAGTACTTC; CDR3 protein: CAISDPDRKGPYEQYF
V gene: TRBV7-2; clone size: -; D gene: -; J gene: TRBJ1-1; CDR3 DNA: TGTGCCAGCAGCTTAGAGGCGACAGTCAACACTGAAGCTTTCTTT; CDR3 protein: CASSLEATVNTEAFF
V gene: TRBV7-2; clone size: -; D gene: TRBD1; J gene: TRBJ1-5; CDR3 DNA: TGTGCCAGCAGCTTGAATGGACAGGGGTGGCAGCCCCAGCATTTT; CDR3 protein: CASSLNGQGWQPQHF
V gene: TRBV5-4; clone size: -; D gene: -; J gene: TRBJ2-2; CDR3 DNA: TGTGCCAGCAGCTTGCAGGGGTGGACCGGGGAGCTGTTTTTT; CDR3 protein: CASSLQGWTGELFF
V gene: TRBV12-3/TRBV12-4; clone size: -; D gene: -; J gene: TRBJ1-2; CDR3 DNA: TGTGCCAGCAGTTTTAGATACCACTATGGCTACACCTTC; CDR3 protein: CASSFRYHYGYTF
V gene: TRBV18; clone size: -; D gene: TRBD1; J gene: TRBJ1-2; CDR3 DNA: TGTGCCAGCTCACCAGGGACAGGGATCTTTTTCTATGGCTACACCTTC; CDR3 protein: CASSPGTGIFFYGYTF
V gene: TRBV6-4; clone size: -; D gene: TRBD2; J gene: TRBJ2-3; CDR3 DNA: TGTGCCAGCAGGCAAGGGACTAGCGGGGGGGCCTCAGATACGCAGTATTTT; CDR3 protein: CASRQGTSGGASDTQYF
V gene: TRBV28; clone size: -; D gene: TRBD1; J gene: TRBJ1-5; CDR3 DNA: TGTGCCAGCAGGGGGGGACAGGGTGGCAATCAGCCCCAGCATTTT; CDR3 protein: CASRGGQGGNQPQHF
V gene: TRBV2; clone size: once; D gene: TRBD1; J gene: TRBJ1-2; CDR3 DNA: TGTGCCAGCAGCCTCACAGGGGAAAGTGGCTACACCTTC; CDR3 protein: CASSLTGESGYTF
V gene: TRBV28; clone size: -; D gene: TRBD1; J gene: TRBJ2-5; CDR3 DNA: TGTGCCAGCAGCACCCCCGGACAGGGTGAAGAGACCCAGTACTTC; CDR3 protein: CASSTPGQGEETQYF
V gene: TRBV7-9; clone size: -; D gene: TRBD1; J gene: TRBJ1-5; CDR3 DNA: TGTGCCAGCAGCTTAGCGACAGGGGGCCAGCCCCAGCATTTT; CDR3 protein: CASSLATGGQPQHF
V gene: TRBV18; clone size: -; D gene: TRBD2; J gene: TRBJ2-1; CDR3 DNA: TGTGCCAGCTCACCGCTGACTAGCGGGTTGGTGGCTGGGAATGAGCAGTTCTTC; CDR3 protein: CASSPLTSGLVAGNEQFF
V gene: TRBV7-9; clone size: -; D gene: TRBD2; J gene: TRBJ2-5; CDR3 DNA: TGTGCCAGCAGCCCTAGACGGGTGTTACTAGCGGGAGTACAAGAGACCCAGTACTTC; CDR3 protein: CASSPRRVLLAGVQETQYF
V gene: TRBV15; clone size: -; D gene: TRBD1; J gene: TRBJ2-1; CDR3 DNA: TGTGCCACCAGCGTACCTGCGGGACAGGGGAACAATGAGCAGTTCTTC; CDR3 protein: CATSVPAGQGNNEQFF
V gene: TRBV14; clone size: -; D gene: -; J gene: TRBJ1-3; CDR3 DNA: TGTGCCAGCAGCCTGCCGGGCTCTGGAAACACCATATATTTT; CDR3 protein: CASSLPGSGNTIYF
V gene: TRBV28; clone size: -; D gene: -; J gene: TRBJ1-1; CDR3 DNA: TGTGCCAGCAGTCCTGGGACAAGGGAGACTGAAGCTTTCTTT; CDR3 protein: CASSPGTRETEAFF
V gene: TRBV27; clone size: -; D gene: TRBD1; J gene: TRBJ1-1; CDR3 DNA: TGTGCCAGCAGTTTTCTGATCGGGACAGGGGGGAACACTGAAGCTTTCTTT; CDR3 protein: CASSFLIGTGGNTEAFF
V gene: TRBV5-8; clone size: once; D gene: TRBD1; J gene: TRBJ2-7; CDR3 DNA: TGTGCCAGCAGCGCGGGACAGGGTAGGTCCTACGAGCAGTACTTC; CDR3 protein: CASSAGQGRSYEQYF
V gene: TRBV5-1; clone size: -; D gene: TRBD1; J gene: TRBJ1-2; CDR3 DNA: TGCGCCAGCAGCTGGGGACAGACTCCTAACTATGGCTACACCTTC; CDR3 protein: CASSWGQTPNYGYTF
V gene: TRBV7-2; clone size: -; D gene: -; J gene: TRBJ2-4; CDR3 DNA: TGTGCCAGCAGCCCCCGGTGGAAAAACATTCAGTACTTC; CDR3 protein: CASSPRWKNIQYF
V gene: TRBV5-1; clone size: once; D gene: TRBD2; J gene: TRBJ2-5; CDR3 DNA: TGCGCCAGCTCTGGATGGGAGGGACTAGCAGGGGAGACCCAGTACTTC; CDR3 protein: CASSGWEGLAGETQYF
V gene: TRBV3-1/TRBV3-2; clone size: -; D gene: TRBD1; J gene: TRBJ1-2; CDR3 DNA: TGTGCCAGCAGCCAGGGACAGGCCCGTAACTATGGCTACACCTTC; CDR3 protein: CASSQGQARNYGYTF
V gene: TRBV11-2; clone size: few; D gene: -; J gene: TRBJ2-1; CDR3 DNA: TGTGCCAGCAGCCTAGGGGGGGAACGGTCATCAGAGCAGTTCTTC; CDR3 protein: CASSLGGERSSEQFF
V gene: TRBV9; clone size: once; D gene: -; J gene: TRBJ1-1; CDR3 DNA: TGTGCCAGCAGCGTAGACGGACAGACGAACACTGAAGCTTTCTTT; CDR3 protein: CASSVDGQTNTEAFF
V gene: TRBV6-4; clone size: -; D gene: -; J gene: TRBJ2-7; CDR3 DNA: TGTGCCAGCACGGGGGTACCCAGCGAGCAGTACTTC; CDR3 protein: CASTGVPSEQYF
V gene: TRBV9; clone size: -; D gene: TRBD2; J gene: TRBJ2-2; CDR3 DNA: TGTGCCAGCAGGGAGGGAGTTGCGGGGGGCGGGGAGCTGTTTTTT; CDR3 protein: CASREGVAGGGELFF
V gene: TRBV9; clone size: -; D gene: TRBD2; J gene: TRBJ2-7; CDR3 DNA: TGTGCCAGCAGCGTAGGACTAGCGGGAGGCTCCTCGGGGGAGCAGTACTTC; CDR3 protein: CASSVGLAGGSSGEQYF
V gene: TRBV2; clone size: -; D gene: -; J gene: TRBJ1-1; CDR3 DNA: TGTGCCAGCAGCTTATACCCTCAACTGGACAGCCCGGGCAACACTGAAGCTTTCTTT; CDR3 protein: CASSLYPQLDSPGNTEAFF